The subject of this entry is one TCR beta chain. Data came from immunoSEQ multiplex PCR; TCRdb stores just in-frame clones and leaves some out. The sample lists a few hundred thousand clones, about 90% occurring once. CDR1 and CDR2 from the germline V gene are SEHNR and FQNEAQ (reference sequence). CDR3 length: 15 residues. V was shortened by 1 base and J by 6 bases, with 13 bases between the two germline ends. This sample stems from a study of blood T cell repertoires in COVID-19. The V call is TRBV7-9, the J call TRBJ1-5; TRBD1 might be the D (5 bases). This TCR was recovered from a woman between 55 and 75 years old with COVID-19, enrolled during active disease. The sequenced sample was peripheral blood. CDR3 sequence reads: CASSLEAGVSQPQHF. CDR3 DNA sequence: TGTGCCAGCAGCTTAGAAGCGGGGGTGAGTCAGCCCCAGCATTTT.